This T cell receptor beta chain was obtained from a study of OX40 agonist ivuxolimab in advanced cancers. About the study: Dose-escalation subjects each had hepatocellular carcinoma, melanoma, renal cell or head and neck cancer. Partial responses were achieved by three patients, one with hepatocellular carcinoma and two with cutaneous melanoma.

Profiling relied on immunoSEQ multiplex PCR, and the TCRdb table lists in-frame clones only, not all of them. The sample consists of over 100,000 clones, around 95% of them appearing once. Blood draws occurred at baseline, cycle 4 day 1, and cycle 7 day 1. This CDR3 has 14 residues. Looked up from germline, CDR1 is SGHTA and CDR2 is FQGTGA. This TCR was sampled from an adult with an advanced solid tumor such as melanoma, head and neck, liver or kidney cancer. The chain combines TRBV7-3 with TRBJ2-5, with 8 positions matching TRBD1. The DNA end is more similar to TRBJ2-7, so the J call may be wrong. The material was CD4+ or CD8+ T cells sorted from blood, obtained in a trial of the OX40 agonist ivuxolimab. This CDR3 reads CASSPGTGLYEQYF. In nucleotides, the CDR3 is TGTGCCAGCAGCCCAGGGACAGGACTCTACGAGCAGTACTTC.